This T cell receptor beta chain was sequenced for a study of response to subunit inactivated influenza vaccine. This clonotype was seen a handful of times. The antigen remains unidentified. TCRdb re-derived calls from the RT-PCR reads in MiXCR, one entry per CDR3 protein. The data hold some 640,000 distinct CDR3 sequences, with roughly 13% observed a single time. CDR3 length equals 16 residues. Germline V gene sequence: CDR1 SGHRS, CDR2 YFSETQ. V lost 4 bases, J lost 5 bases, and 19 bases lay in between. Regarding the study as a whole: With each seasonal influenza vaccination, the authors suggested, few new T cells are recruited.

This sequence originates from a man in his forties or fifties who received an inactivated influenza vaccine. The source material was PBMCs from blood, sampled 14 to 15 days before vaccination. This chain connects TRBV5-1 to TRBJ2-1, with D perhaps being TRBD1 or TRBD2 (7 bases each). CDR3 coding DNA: TGCGCCAGCAGCGACTACAGGGGAGGGAACAACAATGAGCAGTTCTTC. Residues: CASSDYRGGNNNEQFF. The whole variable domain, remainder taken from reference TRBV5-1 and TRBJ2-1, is KAGVTQTPRYLIKTRGQQVTLSCSPISGHRSVSWYQQTPGQGLQFLFEYFSETQRNKGNFPGRFSGRQFSNSRSEMNVSTLELGDSALYLCASSDYRGGNNNEQFFGPGTRLTVL.